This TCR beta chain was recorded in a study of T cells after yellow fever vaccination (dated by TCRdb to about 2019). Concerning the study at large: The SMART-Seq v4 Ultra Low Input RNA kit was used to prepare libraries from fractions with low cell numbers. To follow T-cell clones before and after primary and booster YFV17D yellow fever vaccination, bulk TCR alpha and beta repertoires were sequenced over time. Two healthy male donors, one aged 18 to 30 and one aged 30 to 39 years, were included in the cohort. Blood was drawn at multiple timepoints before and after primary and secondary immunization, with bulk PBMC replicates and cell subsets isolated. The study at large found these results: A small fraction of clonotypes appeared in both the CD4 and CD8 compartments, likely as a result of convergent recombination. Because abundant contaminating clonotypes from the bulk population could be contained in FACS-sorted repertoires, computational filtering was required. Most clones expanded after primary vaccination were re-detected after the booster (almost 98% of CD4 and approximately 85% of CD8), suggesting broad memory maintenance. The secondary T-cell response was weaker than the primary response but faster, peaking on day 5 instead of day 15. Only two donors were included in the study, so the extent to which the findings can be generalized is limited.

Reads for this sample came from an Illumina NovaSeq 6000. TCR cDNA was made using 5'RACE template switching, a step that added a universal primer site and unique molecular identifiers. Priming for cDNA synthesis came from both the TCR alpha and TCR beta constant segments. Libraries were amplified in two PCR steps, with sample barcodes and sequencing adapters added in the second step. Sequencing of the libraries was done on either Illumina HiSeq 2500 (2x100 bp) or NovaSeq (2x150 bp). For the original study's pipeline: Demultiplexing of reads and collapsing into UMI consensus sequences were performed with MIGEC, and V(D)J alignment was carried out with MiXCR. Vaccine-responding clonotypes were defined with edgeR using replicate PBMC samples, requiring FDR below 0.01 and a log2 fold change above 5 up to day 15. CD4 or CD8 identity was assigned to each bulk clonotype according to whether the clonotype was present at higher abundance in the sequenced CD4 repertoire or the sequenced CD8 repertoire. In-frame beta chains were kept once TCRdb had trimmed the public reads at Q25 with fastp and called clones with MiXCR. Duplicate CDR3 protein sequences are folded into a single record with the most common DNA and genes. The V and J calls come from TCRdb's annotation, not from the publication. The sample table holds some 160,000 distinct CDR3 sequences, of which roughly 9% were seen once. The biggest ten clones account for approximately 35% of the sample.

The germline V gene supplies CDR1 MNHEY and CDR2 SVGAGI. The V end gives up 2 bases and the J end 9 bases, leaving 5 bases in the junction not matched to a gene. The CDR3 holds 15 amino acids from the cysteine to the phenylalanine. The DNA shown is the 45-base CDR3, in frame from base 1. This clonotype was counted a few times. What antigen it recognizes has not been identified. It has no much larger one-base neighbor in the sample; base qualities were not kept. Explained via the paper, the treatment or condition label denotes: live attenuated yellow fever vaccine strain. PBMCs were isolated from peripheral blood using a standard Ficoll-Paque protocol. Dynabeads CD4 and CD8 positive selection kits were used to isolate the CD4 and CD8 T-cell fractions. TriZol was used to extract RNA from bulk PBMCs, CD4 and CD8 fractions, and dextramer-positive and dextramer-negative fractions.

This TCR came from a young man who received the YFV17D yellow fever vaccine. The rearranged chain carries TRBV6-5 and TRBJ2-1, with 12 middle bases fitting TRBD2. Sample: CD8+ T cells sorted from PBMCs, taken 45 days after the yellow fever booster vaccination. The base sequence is TGTGCCAGCAGTTACGAGACTAGCGGGGGATTTGAGCAGTTCTTC. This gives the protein CASSYETSGGFEQFF.